This is a list of T cell receptor beta chains from one sample in a study of T cell changes during pregnancy in multiple sclerosis. Profiling relied on immunoSEQ multiplex PCR, and the TCRdb table lists in-frame clones only, not all of them. The data show fewer than 60,000 clones, approximately 91% seen once. The source was peripheral blood, collected in the second trimester of pregnancy. These receptors originate from a female donor with multiple sclerosis, enrolled in a pregnancy study. Each CDR3 is given with its conserved first and last residue. The order of the fields is J gene, D gene, V gene, clone size, CDR3 protein, CDR3 DNA. D genes are given only for firm matches. Clone size is shown for a subset of rows, as once, few, many or a class of expanded clone.

j_call: TRBJ2-7
d_call: -
v_call: TRBV2
clone_size: -
cdr3_aa: CASSARSDNAEQYF
cdr3_nt: TGTGCCAGCAGTGCAAGGTCTGACAATGCCGAGCAGTACTTC

j_call: TRBJ1-2
d_call: TRBD1
v_call: TRBV5-1
clone_size: -
cdr3_aa: CASSPLQGYDGYTF
cdr3_nt: TGCGCCAGCAGCCCGTTACAGGGGTATGATGGCTACACCTTC

j_call: TRBJ1-5
d_call: -
v_call: TRBV2
clone_size: -
cdr3_aa: CASRPNLGTNQPQHF
cdr3_nt: TGTGCCAGCAGACCGAACCTGGGGACTAATCAGCCCCAGCATTTT

j_call: TRBJ1-1
d_call: -
v_call: TRBV12-5
clone_size: -
cdr3_aa: CATAVGGDSEAFF
cdr3_nt: TGTGCCACCGCGGTGGGGGGGGACTCTGAAGCTTTCTTT

j_call: TRBJ1-4
d_call: -
v_call: TRBV4-2
clone_size: -
cdr3_aa: CASSQDSLTATNEKLFF
cdr3_nt: TGTGCCAGCAGCCAAGATTCGTTGACAGCAACTAATGAAAAACTGTTTTTT

j_call: TRBJ2-3
d_call: -
v_call: TRBV7-2
clone_size: -
cdr3_aa: CASSVTGRNTQYF
cdr3_nt: TGTGCCAGCAGCGTCACAGGGAGAAATACGCAGTATTTT

j_call: TRBJ1-2
d_call: TRBD1
v_call: TRBV10-3
clone_size: few
cdr3_aa: CAISARDRVGYTF
cdr3_nt: TGTGCCATCAGCGCCCGGGACAGGGTTGGCTACACCTTC

j_call: TRBJ2-7
d_call: TRBD2
v_call: TRBV7-3
clone_size: -
cdr3_aa: CASSLISGGQYEQYF
cdr3_nt: TGTGCCAGCAGCTTAATTAGCGGGGGCCAGTACGAGCAGTACTTC

j_call: TRBJ1-5
d_call: -
v_call: TRBV27
clone_size: -
cdr3_aa: CASSLQRGNQPQHF
cdr3_nt: TGTGCCAGCAGTCTACAGAGGGGCAATCAGCCCCAGCATTTT

j_call: TRBJ2-6
d_call: -
v_call: TRBV2
clone_size: -
cdr3_aa: CASSLDRAGANVLTF
cdr3_nt: TGTGCCAGCAGTTTAGACAGAGCCGGGGCCAACGTCCTGACTTTC

j_call: TRBJ2-2
d_call: TRBD1
v_call: TRBV7-9
clone_size: -
cdr3_aa: CASSLVGDSIGELFF
cdr3_nt: TGTGCCAGCAGCTTAGTGGGGGACAGCATCGGGGAGCTGTTTTTT

j_call: TRBJ1-4
d_call: TRBD1
v_call: TRBV7-9
clone_size: once
cdr3_aa: CASSPWDREDEKLFF
cdr3_nt: TGTGCCAGCAGCCCTTGGGACAGAGAAGATGAAAAACTGTTTTTT

j_call: TRBJ1-1
d_call: -
v_call: TRBV7-2
clone_size: -
cdr3_aa: CASSFSSGAMNTEAFF
cdr3_nt: TGTGCCAGCAGCTTCTCATCCGGAGCTATGAACACTGAAGCTTTCTTT

j_call: TRBJ2-7
d_call: -
v_call: TRBV11-2
clone_size: -
cdr3_aa: CASSWAGDSYEQYF
cdr3_nt: TGTGCCAGCAGCTGGGCAGGGGACTCCTACGAGCAGTACTTC

j_call: TRBJ1-5
d_call: TRBD1
v_call: TRBV2
clone_size: -
cdr3_aa: CASSERTGEQPQHF
cdr3_nt: TGTGCCAGCAGTGAACGGACAGGGGAACAGCCCCAGCATTTT

j_call: TRBJ2-3
d_call: -
v_call: TRBV10-1
clone_size: -
cdr3_aa: CASSESSGFGDTQYF
cdr3_nt: TGCGCCAGCAGTGAGTCCAGCGGTTTTGGAGATACGCAGTATTTT

j_call: TRBJ2-4
d_call: -
v_call: TRBV5-6
clone_size: -
cdr3_aa: CASSLAAGAKNIQYF
cdr3_nt: TGTGCCAGCAGCTTGGCTGCAGGAGCCAAAAACATTCAGTACTTC

j_call: TRBJ2-1
d_call: -
v_call: TRBV13
clone_size: -
cdr3_aa: CASSSRLGGSYNEQFF
cdr3_nt: TGTGCCAGCAGCTCCCGACTAGGAGGGAGCTACAATGAGCAGTTCTTC

j_call: TRBJ1-1
d_call: -
v_call: TRBV18
clone_size: -
cdr3_aa: CASSPAGGEAFF
cdr3_nt: TGTGCCAGCTCACCCGCCGGGGGGGAGGCTTTCTTT